Each of the 8 T cell receptor beta chains below was sequenced from the same sample in a study of shared clonotypes between healthy human individuals. Clones were read by immunoSEQ multiplex PCR, and TCRdb kept only the in-frame ones, dropping some. The sample has about 600,000 clones, about 97% seen once. The sample comprised naive CD4+ T cells sorted from blood. Subset reported: CD45RA+ positively selected. Source of these receptors: a woman under 40 in good health.

The CDR3 nucleotides are TGTGCCAGCAGCCCGACGACAGGGGCAAACACCGGGGAGCTGTTTTTT. It yields the protein CASSPTTGANTGELFF. The rearrangement joins TRBV7-3 to TRBJ2-2, with 8 bases matching TRBD1. Germline assignment: CDR1 SGHTA and CDR2 FQGTGA. The CDR3 has 16 amino acids. After removal of 5 bases from V and 2 bases from J, the junction contained 7 bases not matched to a gene.

The J gene is TRBJ1-2, the V gene TRBV21-1. TRBV21-1 is an annotated pseudogene. CDR3 length: 17 amino acids. CDR3 protein: CASSKLGRTRISSGYTF. The CDR3 nucleotides read TGTGCCAGCAGCAAATTAGGCCGGACTCGGATCTCAAGTGGCTACACCTTC.

This sequence joins TRBV6-5 and TRBJ1-1; no clear D. V was shortened by 4 bases and J by 1 base, with 10 bases between the two germline ends. CDR3 length: 14 residues. Germline loops: CDR1 MNHEY, CDR2 SVGAGI. The CDR3 DNA is TGTGCCAGCAGTTTAAGGGCAGGGAACACTGAAGCTTTCTTT. It translates to CASSLRAGNTEAFF.

This chain joins TRBV11-2 and TRBJ2-5; 13 nucleotides match TRBD2. Trimming removed 5 bases from V and 2 bases from J; junction bases left unmatched: 14. The CDR3 is 19 residues long. Germline-derived CDR1 and CDR2 are SGHAT and FQNNGV. The DNA for the CDR3 is TGTGCCAGCAGCCTAGTTCCTGGGACTAGCGGGACGAAACAAGAGACCCAGTACTTC. Amino acid sequence: CASSLVPGTSGTKQETQYF.

The chain employs TRBV7-3 and TRBJ1-4; no clear D gene. V was trimmed by 1 base and J by 0 bases, leaving 6 bases between them. Per germline, CDR1 SGHTA and CDR2 FQGTGA. The CDR3 consists of 15 residues. In nucleotides, the CDR3 is TGTGCCAGCAGCTTAAACGGAGCAACTAATGAAAAACTGTTTTTT. This sequence encodes CASSLNGATNEKLFF.

V is TRBV20-1 and J is TRBJ1-5; D possibly corresponds to TRBD1 (5 bases). The germline V and J ends were trimmed by 6 bases and 10 bases, with 13 bases remaining between them. Germline lookup yields CDR1 DFQATT and CDR2 SNEGSKA (reference sequence). This CDR3 is built from 11 residues. This CDR3 is CSAERGDPQHF. The CDR3 bases are TGCAGTGCCGAGAGAGGGGACCCCCAGCATTTT.

The chain joins TRBV30 to TRBJ2-1; 14 nucleotides align to TRBD2. This CDR3 comprises 14 residues. V lost 7 bases to trimming and J lost 8 bases; unmatched junction nucleotides: 7. Germline lookup yields CDR1 GTSNPN and CDR2 SVGIG (reference sequence). CDR3: CASRTSGGRYEQFF. In nucleotides, the CDR3 is TGTGCCTCCAGGACTAGCGGGGGGAGGTATGAGCAGTTCTTC.

The chain employs TRBV6-5 and TRBJ2-7, with TRBD2 as a possible D gene (5 bases). This CDR3 is built from 13 residues. V was cut by 7 bases and J by 4 bases, with 14 bases left in between. Germline CDR1 reads MNHEY; CDR2 reads SVGAGI. The chain's CDR3 is CASKKDGGYEQYF. CDR3 coding DNA: TGTGCCAGCAAGAAGGATGGCGGGTACGAGCAGTACTTC.